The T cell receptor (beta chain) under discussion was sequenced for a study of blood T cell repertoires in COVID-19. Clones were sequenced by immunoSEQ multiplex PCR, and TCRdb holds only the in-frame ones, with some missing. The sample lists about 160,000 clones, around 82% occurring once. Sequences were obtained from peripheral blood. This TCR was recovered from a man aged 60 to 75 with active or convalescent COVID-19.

CDR3 loop: CASSVAGGGGDTQYF. In DNA, the CDR3 is TGTGCCAGCAGTGTAGCGGGAGGCGGGGGAGATACGCAGTATTTT. The chain uses TRBV6-1 and TRBJ2-3; the match to TRBD2 covers 10 bases. The germline V gene has CDR1 MNHNS and CDR2 SASEGT. CDR3 size: 15 residues. Losses at the gene ends were 4 bases for V and 5 bases for J; bases not matched to a gene: 6.